The 17 T cell receptor beta chains in this list originate from one sample, sequenced in a study of identical twins. TCRdb re-analysed the 5' RACE reads in MiXCR, keeping a single row per CDR3 protein. The sample includes approximately 600,000 distinct CDR3 sequences, just under 10% seen only once; the top ten take roughly 3%. These data were likewise used in another study, on yellow fever vaccine responses in identical twins.

The sequencing input was PBMCs. The receptors were gathered from a woman aged 18-29 years in good health.

This clonotype occurred a few times. V is TRBV3-1 and J is TRBJ2-7, with 8 bases matching TRBD1. Germline assignment: CDR1 LGHDT and CDR2 YNNKEL (reference sequence). CDR3 length: 16 amino acids. The V segment lost 4 bases and the J segment 4 bases; nucleotides outside the gene matches: 12. The CDR3 nucleotides read TGTGCCAGCAGCCCACGGACAGGGATCGGTCTATACGAGCAGTACTTC. This translates into CASSPRTGIGLYEQYF.

This clonotype has at least ten counts. The chain is built from TRBV29-1 and TRBJ2-7; D ambiguous. The CDR3 runs to 11 residues. Between the trimmed V and J ends, which lost 2 bases and 2 bases, there was a span of 4 bases. The germline V gene encodes CDR1 SQVTM and CDR2 ANQGSEA. The CDR3 reads CSVENTYEQYF. The CDR3 nucleotides read TGCAGCGTTGAAAACACCTACGAGCAGTACTTC.

This CDR3 reads CASSPAGGPGQYF. The CDR3 DNA reads TGTGCCAGCAGCCCAGCGGGGGGGCCCGGGCAGTACTTC. The gene calls are TRBV7-2 and TRBJ2-7; 10 bases are a match to TRBD2. Germline CDR1 and CDR2: SGHTA and FQGNSA. V was pared by 5 bases and J by 9 bases, with 7 bases of the junction left unmatched. The CDR3 runs to 13 residues.

The chain combines TRBV5-1 with TRBJ2-5, with D possibly TRBD2 on 5 matching bases. Germline V CDR1 and CDR2: SGHRS, YFSETQ. V was cut by 3 bases and J by 2 bases, with 14 bases left in between. The CDR3 sequence is 15 residues long. The CDR3 protein is CASSWALEGQETQYF. In DNA form, the CDR3 reads TGCGCCAGCAGCTGGGCCCTCGAGGGACAAGAGACCCAGTACTTC.

This clonotype showed up just a few times. The chain is built from TRBV6-2 or TRBV6-3 and TRBJ2-1; D is tentatively TRBD1 or TRBD2 (5 bases each). The germline V gene encodes CDR1 MNHEY and CDR2 SVGEGT. This CDR3 has 15 amino acids. V shed 6 bases and J shed 3 bases, with 15 bases lying between them. The CDR3 bases are TGTGCCAGCAGAGGGGAAGCGGCCTTCTACAATGAGCAGTTCTTC. Translation gives CASRGEAAFYNEQFF.

This clonotype was recorded at least ten times. CDR3 DNA sequence: TGTGCCAGCAGTCTACAGGGGGCAAAGTACAATGAGCAGTTCTTC. Its translation is CASSLQGAKYNEQFF. The chain carries TRBV6-5 and TRBJ2-1, with TRBD1 matching 9 bases. Germline V CDR1 and CDR2: MNHEY, SVGAGI. V shed 5 bases and J 4 bases; nucleotides not matched to a gene: 6. There are 15 residues in the CDR3.

This clonotype has more than one count but fewer than ten. This chain connects TRBV14 to TRBJ2-7; 7 bases align to TRBD2. Trimming at V came to 4 bases and at J to 3 bases, leaving 9 bases not matched to a gene. CDR1 SGHDN and CDR2 FVKESK come from the germline V gene. CDR3 length: 15 amino acids. CDR3 nucleotide sequence: TGTGCCAGCAGCCCCCAAGCGGGATTTAACTACGAGCAGTACTTC. Its protein product is CASSPQAGFNYEQYF.

Only a few counts were recorded for this clonotype. V and J are TRBV28 and TRBJ2-1; tentatively, D is TRBD2 (6 bases). The CDR3 runs to 15 residues. Per germline, CDR1 MDHEN and CDR2 SYDVKM. V lost 6 bases and J lost 2, with 14 bases in between. The CDR3 sequence is CASSKIAAPYNEQFF. The CDR3 nucleotides read TGTGCCAGCAGCAAGATAGCGGCACCCTACAATGAGCAGTTCTTC.

The DNA of the CDR3 is TGTGCCAGCGGCCAGGACCCTACAGGTCGTGGCTACACCTTC. As protein: CASGQDPTGRGYTF. This rearrangement joins TRBV11-3 to TRBJ1-2; the D gene is possibly TRBD1 (5 bases). The V end was cut by 8 bases, the J end by 7 bases, with 20 bases between. Looked up from germline, CDR1 is SGHNT and CDR2 is YENEEA. The CDR3 consists of 14 residues.

This clonotype was seen more than once but under ten times. The chain has TRBV25-1 and TRBJ2-5; TRBD2 aligns across 13 bases. V dropped 6 bases and J dropped 2; count of bases not matched to a gene: 3. CDR1 and CDR2 from the germline V gene are MGHDK and SYGVNS. The CDR3 sequence is 15 residues long. The DNA of the CDR3 is TGTGCCAGCAGACAGGGACTAGCGGGGCAAGAGACCCAGTACTTC. Translated: CASRQGLAGQETQYF.

This chain joins TRBV6-1 and TRBJ1-5; D gene ambiguous. Germline V gives CDR1 MNHNS, CDR2 SASEGT. CDR3 length: 17 residues. V shed 6 bases and J shed 4 bases, with 22 bases lying between them. The CDR3 protein is CASRKNSAGGGNQPQHF. In nucleotides, the CDR3 is TGTGCCAGCAGAAAAAACTCGGCAGGCGGAGGGAATCAGCCCCAGCATTTT.

A few counts support this clonotype. The germline gene is not matched at one end of the junction; a read error may be the cause. The rearrangement joins TRBV7-7 to TRBJ2-1; 7 bases line up with TRBD2. This CDR3 has 18 amino acids. Germline V lookup: CDR1 SSHAT, CDR2 FNYEAQ (reference sequence). CDR3 protein: CASSLVPPSGVSYNEQFF. Here the CDR3 DNA reads TGTGCTAGCAGCTTAGTGCCCCCGAGCGGGGTTTCCTACAATGAGCAGTTCTTC. The full variable domain, its missing parts supplied by reference TRBV7-7 and TRBJ2-1, is GAGVSQSPRYKVTKRGQDVTLRCDPISSHATLYWYQQALGQGPEFLTYFNYEAQPDKSGLPSDRFSAERPEGSISTLTIQRTEQRDSAMYRCASSLVPPSGVSYNEQFFGPGTRLTVL.

V is TRBV18 and J is TRBJ2-1, with D possibly called TRBD1 or TRBD2 (5 bases each). The CDR3 is 17 residues long. Germline CDR1 is KGHSH and CDR2 is LQKENI. V was trimmed by 3 bases and J by 1 base, leaving 16 bases between them. As DNA, the CDR3 is TGTGCCAGCTCACCCCCCGTTCGGGGCGGTTCCTACAATGAGCAGTTCTTC. It translates to CASSPPVRGGSYNEQFF.

This clonotype was observed a few times. This chain links TRBV7-8 with TRBJ2-3, with a tentative D call TRBD2 (5 bases). Trimming left V 5 bases short and J 2 bases short, with 14 bases between. CDR1 is SGHVS and CDR2 is FQNEAQ in the germline V gene. The CDR3 contains 15 residues. The CDR3 spells CASSAPTGDTDTQYF. The CDR3 coding sequence is TGTGCCAGCAGCGCGCCGACCGGGGACACAGATACGCAGTATTTT. Variable domain in full (rest from reference TRBV7-8 and TRBJ2-3): GAGVSQSPRYKVAKRGQDVALRCDPISGHVSLFWYQQALGQGPEFLTYFQNEAQLDKSGLPSDRFFAERPEGSVSTLKIQRTQQEDSAVYLCASSAPTGDTDTQYFGPGTRLTVL.

This clonotype was seen at least ten times. V usage is TRBV5-1 and J usage is TRBJ2-3, with 8 bases aligning to TRBD2. Germline loops: CDR1 SGHRS, CDR2 YFSETQ. The CDR3 runs 17 residues. After removal of 0 bases from V and 1 base from J, the junction contained 7 bases not matched to a gene. The CDR3 DNA reads TGCGCCAGCAGCTTGGGGACGGCGGGAGGACGCACAGATACGCAGTATTTT. Translated, it gives CASSLGTAGGRTDTQYF.

This clonotype was observed many times. The chain links TRBV12-3 or TRBV12-4 to TRBJ2-7, with D possibly being TRBD2 (6 bases). The CDR3 is 15 amino acids. The ends were cut back, 3 bases at V and 0 bases at J, with 12 bases in the middle. As DNA, the CDR3 is TGTGCCAGCAGTTTGTGGCGGGGCGCCTCCTACGAGCAGTACTTC. It is translated as CASSLWRGASYEQYF.

The rearrangement uses TRBV12-3 or TRBV12-4 and TRBJ2-1, with 7 bases identical to TRBD1. The CDR3 covers 16 residues. V dropped 4 bases and J dropped 5; count of bases not matched to a gene: 11. The CDR3 DNA sequence: TGTGCCAGCAGTTCCCCCCAGTTCACAGGGGACAATGAGCAGTTCTTC. Translated: CASSSPQFTGDNEQFF.